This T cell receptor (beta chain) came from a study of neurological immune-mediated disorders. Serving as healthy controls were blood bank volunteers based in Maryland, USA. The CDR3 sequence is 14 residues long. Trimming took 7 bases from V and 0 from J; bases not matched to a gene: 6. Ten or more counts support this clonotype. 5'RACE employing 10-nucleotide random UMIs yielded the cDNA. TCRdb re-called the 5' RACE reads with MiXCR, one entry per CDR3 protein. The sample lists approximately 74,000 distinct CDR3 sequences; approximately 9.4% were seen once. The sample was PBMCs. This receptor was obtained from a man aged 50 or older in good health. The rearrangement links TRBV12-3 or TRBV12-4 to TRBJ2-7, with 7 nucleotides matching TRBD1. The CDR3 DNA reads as TGTGCCAGCAACCCACAGGGGATCTCCTACGAGCAGTACTTC. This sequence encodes CASNPQGISYEQYF.